This TCR beta chain derives from a study of cytomegalovirus exposure and HLA in healthy donors. The study ran its PCR with 60 Vbeta and 13 Jbeta primers. Repertoires were generated with immunoSEQ multiplex PCR, while TCRdb's copy carries only in-frame clones and drops some. Among over 120,000 clones listed, over 65% were seen once. The CDR3 is 13 amino acids. V was cut by 3 bases and J by 0 bases, with 6 bases left in between. Germline V gene lookup returns CDR1 SQVTM and CDR2 ANQGSEA. The chain carries TRBV29-1 and TRBJ1-3; D gene uncertain. This TCR was sampled from a female donor in good health and CMV-seronegative. Input material: PBMCs. In DNA, the CDR3 is TGCAGCGTTGAGTGGAGCTCTGGAAACACCATATATTTT. Residues: CSVEWSSGNTIYF.